What follows are 3 T cell receptor beta chains derived from one specimen sequenced in a study of T cell responses to AZD1222 COVID-19 vaccine (dated by TCRdb to 2020 to 2022). The library was generated by the immunoSEQ multiplex PCR assay. TCRdb re-hosts the immuneACCESS table, in-frame sequences only. Its copies lack some clones; in the studies checked, an unresolved V gene accounts for under half of them, and the cause for the rest is not known. This sample lists over 100,000 clones; over 90% were detected once. The ten largest clones represent approximately 7% of the sample. The time point label of this sample denotes: baseline before first vaccination. Material: peripheral blood, obtained on day 0 of AZD1222 vaccination. These receptors all stem from an adult in good health.

The chain links TRBV10-1 to TRBJ2-3; tentative D call: TRBD1 (6 bases). The CDR3 runs to 13 residues. The V gene lost 2 bases and the J gene lost 4 bases, with 7 bases spanning the gap. Germline values: CDR1 WNHNN, CDR2 SYGVQD (reference sequence). DNA for the CDR3: TGCGCCAGCAGTGAGGAGGGGGCAGATACGCAGTATTTT. Amino acids: CASSEEGADTQYF.

V is TRBV4-3 and J is TRBJ2-7; 13 nucleotides match TRBD2. The junction had 6 bases not matched to a gene; V was cut back by 2 bases and J by 5 bases. The CDR3 is 16 residues long. Germline CDR1 is LGHNA and CDR2 is YSLEER. CDR3: CASSQPEGLAGNEQYF. CDR3 coding DNA: TGCGCCAGCAGCCAACCCGAGGGACTAGCGGGAAACGAGCAGTACTTC.

Regarding this clone: This same CDR3 is encoded by further DNA sequences in the sample. J is TRBJ1-5 and V is TRBV7-8; D call uncertain. The germline CDR1 and CDR2 sequences are SGHVS and FQNEAQ. V lost 3 bases, J lost 4 bases, and 7 bases lay in between. CDR3 size: 13 residues. The CDR3 nucleotides read TGTGCCAGCAGCTTTACGGGAAATCAGCCCCAGCATTTT. Translated: CASSFTGNQPQHF.